Presented here are 32 T cell receptor beta chains from one specimen sequenced in a study of T cells in Graves' hyperthyroidism and ophthalmopathy. RNA transcripts served as the template for amplifying TCR beta CDR3 regions. HTBI primers were the set used in a first-round RT-PCR of the TCR CDR3. One entry per CDR3 protein, called by TCRdb with MiXCR from the multiplex PCR reads. The sample records about 360,000 distinct CDR3 sequences, 15% to 19% being singletons. Sequences were obtained from blood. These TCRs come from a woman aged 18-30 years with Graves' hyperthyroidism that later progressed to Graves' ophthalmopathy.

This clonotype occurred a few times. This chain connects TRBV12-3 or TRBV12-4 to TRBJ2-3; 8 positions match TRBD2. This CDR3 is 18 amino acids long. The J segment lost 0 bases and the V segment lost 6 bases, leaving 14 bases of the junction unmatched. The CDR3 here is CASSPTSGKKGSTDTQYF. The CDR3 DNA is TGTGCCAGCAGCCCCACTAGCGGAAAAAAGGGGAGCACAGATACGCAGTATTTT.

The table lists this clonotype with a few counts. The V call is TRBV4-1, the J call TRBJ2-1; TRBD2 is a possible D gene (5 bases). V lost 4 bases and J lost 7, with 17 bases in between. There are 15 residues in the CDR3. The germline CDR1 and CDR2 sequences are MGHRA and YSYEKL. The CDR3 DNA follows: TGCGCCAGCAGCCGCCCGGGTGGTAGCGCTAATGAGCAGTTCTTC. Protein: CASSRPGGSANEQFF.

The chain carries TRBV20-1 and TRBJ2-7; 9 bases match TRBD2. J gave up 6 bases and V 6 bases, and 18 bases lay outside the gene matches. The CDR3 contains 16 residues. Looked up from germline, CDR1 is DFQATT and CDR2 is SNEGSKA (reference sequence). The CDR3 DNA is TGCAGTGCCTTCCCCTTACGGCGGGAGGGCCTGAGCGAGCAGTACTTC. Its protein product is CSAFPLRREGLSEQYF.

This clonotype was seen more than once but under ten times. V and J are TRBV11-2 and TRBJ2-3; 8 nucleotides line up with TRBD2. Losses at the gene ends were 6 bases for V and 2 bases for J; bases not matched to a gene: 7. The germline V gene has CDR1 SGHAT and CDR2 FQNNGV. The CDR3 is 15 amino acids. The CDR3 protein is CASSRGGSPTDTQYF. For the CDR3, the DNA is TGTGCCAGCAGTCGGGGGGGGAGCCCCACAGATACGCAGTATTTT.

Many counts were recorded for this clonotype. The CDR3: CASSPPHRGITEAFF. CDR3 sequence (DNA): TGTGCCAGCTCACCGCCACACAGGGGGATCACTGAAGCTTTCTTT. The chain recombines TRBV18 with TRBJ1-1; 8 nucleotides align to TRBD1. Germline-derived CDR1 and CDR2 are KGHSH and LQKENI. Trimming took 3 bases from V and 4 from J; bases not matched to a gene: 7. This CDR3 spans 15 amino acids.

This clonotype was found many times. V is TRBV5-1 and J is TRBJ2-1; 11 bases agree with TRBD1. Per the germline V gene, CDR1 is SGHRS and CDR2 is YFSETQ. V shed 2 bases, J shed 6 bases, and the junction held 4 bases outside the gene matches. The CDR3 spans 15 residues. The CDR3: CASSFSGTGGNEQFF. The CDR3 DNA is TGCGCCAGCAGCTTCTCCGGGACAGGGGGCAATGAGCAGTTCTTC.

Turning to this clonotype: This may come from a read error, since a much larger clone is one base off. The chain carries TRBV3-1 and TRBJ2-2, with TRBD2 identical over 8 bases. The germline gives CDR1 LGHDT, CDR2 YNNKEL (reference sequence). The CDR3 is 14 amino acids. The chain's CDR3 is CASESGSGAGGLFF. Written as DNA, the CDR3 is TGTGCCAGCGAAAGCGGGAGCGGCGCCGGGGGGCTGTTTTTT.

In its sample, this clonotype was seen many times. This sequence joins TRBV27 and TRBJ2-5; the D gene is possibly TRBD2 (6 bases). Deletions cut 2 bases from V and 3 bases from J, with 10 bases between. The germline V gene encodes CDR1 MNHEY and CDR2 SMNVEV (reference sequence). The length of the CDR3 is 14 residues. CDR3 nucleotides: TGTGCCAGCAGTTTAAGCGGGCGGGAAGAGACCCAGTACTTC. Translation: CASSLSGREETQYF.

This clonotype was recorded many times. The J gene is TRBJ2-7, the V gene TRBV7-9, with D perhaps assigned TRBD1 or TRBD2 (5 bases each). V shed 5 bases and J shed 1 base, with 12 bases lying between them. Germline V gene sequence: CDR1 SEHNR, CDR2 FQNEAQ (reference sequence). The CDR3 runs to 14 residues. CDR3 residues: CASSARDGSYEQYF. The CDR3 DNA reads TGTGCCAGCAGCGCAAGGGACGGATCCTACGAGCAGTACTTC.

This clonotype was seen repeatedly, ten times or more. The chain employs TRBV28 and TRBJ1-2, with TRBD1 matching over 7 bases. V shed 8 bases and J 0 bases; nucleotides not matched to a gene: 9. This CDR3 region has 15 residues. Germline V gene sequence: CDR1 MDHEN, CDR2 SYDVKM. CDR3 protein: CASGGETGTNYGYTF. CDR3 nucleotide sequence: TGTGCCAGCGGAGGGGAGACAGGGACTAACTATGGCTACACCTTC.

The chain couples TRBV6-5 to TRBJ1-5; tentatively, D is TRBD1 (6 bases). This CDR3 has 13 residues. The ends were cut back, 2 bases at V and 6 bases at J, with 8 bases in the middle. CDR1 MNHEY and CDR2 SVGAGI come from the germline V gene. As DNA, the CDR3 is TGTGCCAGCAGTTACGGACAGTTTCAGCCCCAGCATTTT. It codes for CASSYGQFQPQHF.

This clonotype was detected only a few times. A much larger clone differs from this one at a single base, so this may be a read error. The chain uses TRBV20-1 and TRBJ1-1; a possible D gene is TRBD1 (6 bases). The CDR3 is 12 residues long. Germline V lookup: CDR1 DFQATT, CDR2 SNEGSKA (reference sequence). CDR3 DNA sequence: TGCAGTGCTAGAACAGGGAACACTGAAGCTCTCTTT. It yields the protein CSARTGNTEALF.

As concerns this clonotype: Possible read error: a much larger clone is one base away. V usage is TRBV6-1 and J usage is TRBJ2-1, with D possibly TRBD1 on 5 matching bases. This CDR3 has 17 residues. The germline V gene encodes CDR1 MNHNS and CDR2 SASEGT. CDR3 region: CASIKRQIFSSYNEQSF. DNA of the CDR3: TGTGCCAGCATCAAACGACAGATTTTTAGCTCCTACAATGAGCAGTCCTTC.

This clonotype turned up a few times. The gene calls are TRBV19 and TRBJ1-3; the D gene is possibly TRBD1 (6 bases). V gave up 8 bases and J gave up 2 bases, with 10 bases separating them. Germline loops: CDR1 LNHDA, CDR2 SQIVND (reference sequence). The length of the CDR3 is 13 residues. CDR3 nucleotide sequence: TGTGCCAGTGATACAGGGACTGGAAACACCATATATTTT. This codes for CASDTGTGNTIYF.

The genes are TRBV10-3 and TRBJ2-2, with 8 bases that match TRBD1. Per germline, CDR1 ENHRY and CDR2 SYGVKD. The CDR3 spans 16 residues. V shed 7 bases and J 3 bases; nucleotides not matched to a gene: 10. DNA of the CDR3: TGTGCCATCATGCGTACTCAGGGGGCTGACACCGGGGAGCTGTTTTTT. It is translated as CAIMRTQGADTGELFF.

In its sample, this clonotype was seen many times. V usage is TRBV27 and J usage is TRBJ2-3; the D gene could be TRBD1 or TRBD2 (5 bases each). This CDR3 has 16 residues. The germline V and J ends were trimmed by 5 bases and 6 bases, with 21 bases remaining between them. Looked up from germline, CDR1 is MNHEY and CDR2 is SMNVEV (reference sequence). This CDR3 reads CASSPPGPDWRDTQYF. DNA of the CDR3: TGTGCCAGCAGTCCACCGGGGCCAGATTGGAGGGATACGCAGTATTTT.

As for this clonotype: A much larger clone is a single base away; this may be a read error. V gene TRBV7-9 combines with J gene TRBJ2-1; D is unclear. Germline-derived CDR1 and CDR2 are SEHNR and FQNEAQ (reference sequence). There are 11 residues in the CDR3. The CDR3 sequence is CTSSPGLEQFF. In DNA, the CDR3 is TGTACCAGCAGCCCCGGCCTCGAGCAGTTCTTC.

For this clonotype: A much larger clone lies a single base off, so this may be a read error. The chain is built from TRBV7-8 and TRBJ1-4; 10 bases align to TRBD1. Unmatched junction bases numbered 5, after V lost 0 bases and J lost 7 bases. Germline CDR1 SGHVS, CDR2 FQNEAQ. The CDR3 covers 16 residues. The CDR3 spells CASSLAGGTGVEKLFF. For the CDR3, the DNA is TGTGCCAGCAGCTTAGCGGGGGGGACAGGGGTTGAAAAACTGTTTTTT.

This clonotype has only a few counts. The CDR3 does not end in the conserved phenylalanine or tryptophan, so this is likely a read error. J is TRBJ2-3 and V is TRBV13, with D unclear. The CDR3 is 12 amino acids. Deletions cut 5 bases from V and 0 bases from J, with 3 bases between. Germline assignment: CDR1 PRHDT and CDR2 FYEKMQ (reference sequence). The CDR3 DNA sequence: TGTGCCAGCAGCCCCAGCACAGATACGCAGTATCTT. It specifies CASSPSTDTQYL.

J is TRBJ1-2 and V is TRBV9, with D possibly matching TRBD1 (5 bases). The CDR3 loop spans 15 amino acids. The germline CDR1 and CDR2 sequences are SGDLS and YYNGEE. Trimming removed 0 bases from V and 4 bases from J, with 13 bases in between. The CDR3 DNA is TGTGCCAGCAGCGTAGTTGCGGGGCAGGGCTATGGCTACACCTTC. It is translated as CASSVVAGQGYGYTF. The full variable domain, completed using reference TRBV9 and TRBJ1-2, is DSGVTQTPKHLITATGQRVTLRCSPRSGDLSVYWYQQSLDQGLQFLIQYYNGEERAKGNILERFSAQQFPDLHSELNLSSLELGDSALYFCASSVVAGQGYGYTFGSGTRLTVV.

The table lists this clonotype with many counts. This chain uses TRBV12-3 or TRBV12-4 with TRBJ2-7; D tentatively reads TRBD1 or TRBD2 (5 bases each). The CDR3 is 13 residues long. Trimming pared 7 bases from V and 5 bases from J, leaving 15 bases between. The CDR3: CASKPGRFHEQYF. CDR3 nucleotide sequence: TGTGCCAGCAAACCGGGACGCTTTCACGAGCAGTACTTC.

This clonotype has a handful of counts. V is TRBV6-5 and J is TRBJ1-5, with D perhaps TRBD1 (6 bases). Per germline, CDR1 MNHEY and CDR2 SVGAGI. The CDR3 consists of 17 residues. The germline V and J ends were trimmed by 2 bases and 3 bases, with 17 bases remaining between them. The CDR3 protein is CASSYPPDSPSNQPQHF. The CDR3 nucleotides are TGTGCCAGCAGTTACCCCCCGGACAGCCCGTCCAATCAGCCCCAGCATTTT.

At least ten counts were recorded for this clonotype. V usage is TRBV27 and J usage is TRBJ2-1, with 12 bases fitting TRBD2. With 6 bases clipped from V and 8 bases from J, the junction kept 2 bases outside the gene matches. Looked up from germline, CDR1 is MNHEY and CDR2 is SMNVEV (reference sequence). The CDR3 loop spans 13 amino acids. The CDR3 nucleotides are TGTGCCAGCAGGACTAGCGGGAGTTATGAGCAGTTCTTC. Amino acid sequence: CASRTSGSYEQFF.

The J gene is TRBJ1-3, the V gene TRBV19; D unclear. This CDR3 has 15 residues. Germline CDR1 and CDR2: LNHDA and SQIVND (reference sequence). Trimming shortened V by 1 base and J by 0 bases, and 7 bases separated the two germline ends. The CDR3 sequence: CASSIVPGSGNTIYF. The CDR3 nucleotides are TGTGCCAGTAGTATAGTTCCAGGCTCTGGAAACACCATATATTTT.

This clonotype was seen a few times. The CDR3 region has the DNA TGTGCCAGCAGTTTATCCAATGGGCGGGGTTCGTACGAGCAGTACTTC. Translating it yields CASSLSNGRGSYEQYF. The rearrangement links TRBV28 to TRBJ2-7; D is perhaps TRBD2 (6 bases). The CDR3 is made up of 16 amino acids. Germline CDR1 is MDHEN and CDR2 is SYDVKM. Trimming left V 1 base short and J 4 bases short, with 17 bases between. Combining the CDR3 with reference TRBV28 and TRBJ2-7 gives the whole variable domain DVKVTQSSRYLVKRTGEKVFLECVQDMDHENMFWYRQDPGLGLRLIYFSYDVKMKEKGDIPEGYSVSREKKERFSLILESASTNQTSMYLCASSLSNGRGSYEQYFGPGTRLTVT.

This clonotype was found many times. V usage is TRBV11-2 and J usage is TRBJ2-1, with 9 bases lining up with TRBD2. CDR1 and CDR2 (germline): SGHAT, FQNNGV. V gave up 2 bases and J gave up 0 bases; unmatched junction bases: 2. There are 16 residues in the CDR3. The CDR3 bases are TGTGCCAGCAGCTTAAATAGCGGGAGCTCCTACAATGAGCAGTTCTTC. Its protein is CASSLNSGSSYNEQFF.

This clonotype was seen many times. The chain has TRBV5-1 and TRBJ2-3, with TRBD2 as a possible D gene (5 bases). Trimming pared 4 bases from V and 2 bases from J, leaving 11 bases between. Germline V gives CDR1 SGHRS, CDR2 YFSETQ. CDR3 size: 14 residues. The CDR3 is CASSAPGNTDTQYF. The CDR3 DNA follows: TGCGCCAGCAGCGCCCCCGGGAACACAGATACGCAGTATTTT. The full variable domain, in which reference TRBV5-1 and TRBJ2-3 provide the parts outside the CDR3, is KAGVTQTPRYLIKTRGQQVTLSCSPISGHRSVSWYQQTPGQGLQFLFEYFSETQRNKGNFPGRFSGRQFSNSRSEMNVSTLELGDSALYLCASSAPGNTDTQYFGPGTRLTVL.

This clonotype came up many times. V usage is TRBV6-1 and J usage is TRBJ1-2; 10 positions match TRBD1. Trimming removed 6 bases from V and 3 bases from J; junction bases left unmatched: 7. Germline CDR1 MNHNS, CDR2 SASEGT. The CDR3 extends over 15 amino acids. The CDR3 DNA follows: TGTGCCAGCAGGCCGGGACAGGGGATTGACTATGGCTACACCTTC. Translation: CASRPGQGIDYGYTF.

The chain couples TRBV5-1 to TRBJ1-1; 7 nucleotides match TRBD1. The CDR3 has 14 amino acids. V was pared by 6 bases and J by 6 bases, with 11 bases of the junction left unmatched. Germline values: CDR1 SGHRS, CDR2 YFSETQ. CDR3 sequence reads: CASTRQGVGSEAFF. The CDR3 DNA follows: TGCGCCAGCACAAGACAGGGCGTTGGGTCTGAAGCTTTCTTT.

The genes are TRBV9 and TRBJ2-1, with D maybe TRBD1 (6 bases). CDR3 length: 16 residues. CDR1 and CDR2 from the germline V gene are SGDLS and YYNGEE. The V end was cut by 4 bases, the J end by 2 bases, with 16 bases between. As DNA, the CDR3 is TGTGCCAGCAGCCTCAATACAGGGCCAGCCTACAATGAGCAGTTCTTC. It codes for CASSLNTGPAYNEQFF.

This clonotype was counted ten times or more. J is TRBJ1-1 and V is TRBV6-1, with 7 bases lining up with TRBD1. The CDR3 is 13 residues long. From germline, CDR1 is MNHNS and CDR2 SASEGT. With 6 bases clipped from V and 4 bases from J, the junction kept 5 bases outside the gene matches. CDR3 DNA sequence: TGTGCCAGCAGAGACAGGGAGGTCACTGAAGCTTTCTTT. Translated, it gives CASRDREVTEAFF.

This clonotype was observed many times. The chain uses TRBV7-2 and TRBJ1-5, with 8 bases lining up with TRBD1. CDR3 length equals 15 residues. V gave up 5 bases and J gave up 4 bases; unmatched junction bases: 7. Looked up from germline, CDR1 is SGHTA and CDR2 is FQGNSA. CDR3 nucleotides: TGTGCCAGCAGCCAGGGGACAGGAAGGAATCAGCCCCAGCATTTT. It specifies CASSQGTGRNQPQHF.